The rows below give T cell receptor beta chains drawn from one sample of a study of T cell changes during pregnancy in multiple sclerosis. TCRdb keeps only in-frame clones here, not all; method: immunoSEQ multiplex PCR. The repertoire holds tens of thousands of clones, with about 88% as singletons. The source material was CD4+ T cells from peripheral blood mononuclear cells, sampled in the second trimester of pregnancy. The receptors derive from a female donor with multiple sclerosis, enrolled in a pregnancy study. CDR3s include the opening cysteine and the closing phenylalanine or tryptophan. A D gene is named only where the DNA matches it firmly. The size field is filled for only some rows; it gives once, few, many or a size class.

TRBV9	TRBJ2-2	-	once	CASSAHYGGLTGELFF	TGTGCCAGCAGCGCACATTACGGGGGACTCACCGGGGAGCTGTTTTTT
TRBV19	TRBJ2-5	TRBD1	once	CASSIGQGQETQYF	TGTGCCAGTAGTATTGGACAGGGGCAAGAGACCCAGTACTTC
TRBV19	TRBJ2-2	-	once	CASSLILAQNTGELFF	TGTGCCAGTAGTCTGATTCTAGCTCAGAACACCGGGGAGCTGTTTTTT
TRBV4-1	TRBJ1-4	-	-	CASSQPLAGLNEKLFF	TGCGCCAGCAGCCAACCACTTGCAGGGCTTAATGAAAAACTGTTTTTT
TRBV28	TRBJ1-5	TRBD1	-	CASSRQGPNQPQHF	TGTGCCAGCAGTCGACAGGGACCCAATCAGCCCCAGCATTTT
TRBV27	TRBJ2-7	TRBD2	-	CASSQWGGSYEQYF	TGTGCCAGCAGCCAGTGGGGGGGTTCCTACGAGCAGTACTTC
TRBV19	TRBJ1-2	-	-	CASSIYGREGGYTF	TGTGCCAGTAGTATCTATGGGCGAGAAGGTGGCTACACCTTC
TRBV18	TRBJ1-1	-	-	CASSPAENTEAFF	TGTGCCAGCTCTCCTGCAGAGAACACTGAAGCTTTCTTT
TRBV7-2	TRBJ1-5	TRBD1	-	CASSLSTGANNQPQHF	TGTGCCAGCAGCTTAAGTACAGGGGCAAACAATCAGCCCCAGCATTTT
TRBV15	TRBJ2-7	TRBD2	once	CATSRDLGTSGRTNRREQYF	TGTGCCACCAGCAGAGATCTGGGGACTAGCGGGAGGACCAACCGGCGGGAGCAGTACTTC
TRBV28	TRBJ2-7	-	-	CASSSSGTLGYYEQYF	TGTGCCAGCAGTTCTTCCGGGACACTTGGTTACTACGAGCAGTACTTC
TRBV21-1	TRBJ1-5	-	-	CARWDRGSNQPQHF	TGTGCCAGATGGGACAGAGGGAGCAATCAGCCCCAGCATTTT
TRBV7-2	TRBJ1-3	-	-	CASSSPTGDGWARNTIYF	TGTGCCAGTAGCTCGCCCACTGGTGACGGTTGGGCTCGAAACACCATATATTTT
TRBV14	TRBJ2-7	TRBD2	-	CASSQDRGLAGVHAEQYF	TGTGCCAGCAGCCAAGATCGAGGACTAGCGGGAGTCCACGCCGAGCAGTACTTC
TRBV14	TRBJ2-7	-	few	CASSQETGYEQYF	TGTGCCAGCAGCCAGGAGACAGGTTACGAGCAGTACTTC
TRBV29-1	TRBJ1-2	TRBD1	-	CSGLGQGRNYGYTF	TGCAGCGGATTGGGACAGGGAAGGAACTATGGCTACACCTTC
TRBV6-6	TRBJ2-1	TRBD2	-	CASSYGTSHPEQFF	TGTGCCAGCAGTTACGGGACTAGTCACCCTGAGCAGTTCTTC
TRBV27	TRBJ2-1	TRBD2	-	CASSLLAGGSYNEQFF	TGTGCCAGCAGTTTACTAGCGGGAGGGTCCTACAATGAGCAGTTCTTC
TRBV9	TRBJ2-2	TRBD1	once	CASSLGQGYTGELFF	TGTGCCAGCAGCTTGGGACAGGGTTACACCGGGGAGCTGTTTTTT
TRBV6-1	TRBJ2-1	TRBD2	once	CASSDGLGYEQFF	TGTGCCAGCAGCGACGGACTAGGCTACGAGCAGTTCTTC
TRBV28	TRBJ2-7	TRBD1	-	CASSSSRDREQYF	TGTGCCAGCAGTTCGTCCCGGGACAGGGAGCAGTACTTC
TRBV13	TRBJ2-5	TRBD1	-	CASSLRGQGKFQETQYF	TGTGCCAGCAGCTTACGAGGACAGGGGAAATTCCAAGAGACCCAGTACTTC
TRBV7-8	TRBJ1-2	-	-	CASRGSLDNYGYTF	TGTGCCAGCAGGGGCTCGTTGGATAACTATGGCTACACCTTC
TRBV5-1	TRBJ2-7	TRBD1	-	CASSLELGTVSYEQYF	TGCGCCAGCAGCTTGGAACTGGGGACAGTCTCCTACGAGCAGTACTTC
TRBV27	TRBJ2-1	-	-	CASSLSRPAMDEQFF	TGTGCCAGCAGTTTATCGCGACCAGCGATGGATGAGCAGTTCTTC
TRBV29-1	TRBJ1-1	TRBD1	-	CSVLTGSPNTEAFF	TGCAGCGTTTTGACAGGGTCCCCGAACACTGAAGCTTTCTTT
TRBV5-1	TRBJ2-6	-	once	CASNLGAGANVLTF	TGCGCCAGCAACCTAGGAGCTGGGGCCAACGTCCTGACTTTC
TRBV7-2	TRBJ1-5	-	-	CASSFTGNNQPQHF	TGTGCCAGCAGCTTTACAGGGAACAATCAGCCCCAGCATTTT
TRBV2	TRBJ2-1	-	-	CATLQVGARIIGTHNEQFF	TGTGCCACCCTACAAGTAGGAGCTAGAATAATAGGCACACACAATGAGCAGTTCTTC
TRBV30	TRBJ1-2	-	-	CAWSGTGHDGYTF	TGTGCCTGGAGTGGAACAGGGCACGATGGCTACACCTTC
TRBV19	TRBJ1-3	-	-	CASSIMGNTIYF	TGTGCCAGTAGTATAATGGGCAACACCATATATTTT
TRBV20-1	TRBJ1-2	-	-	CSAGWPGYTF	TGCAGTGCGGGCTGGCCTGGCTACACCTTC
TRBV19	TRBJ1-4	-	-	CASGPGATNEKLFF	TGTGCCAGTGGACCGGGAGCAACTAATGAAAAACTGTTTTTT
TRBV29-1	TRBJ2-2	-	-	CSVLDDSYTGELFF	TGCAGCGTCTTAGACGACAGCTATACCGGGGAGCTGTTTTTT
TRBV6-6	TRBJ2-7	TRBD2	medium-sized	CASSTGTSSPEQYF	TGTGCCAGCAGTACGGGGACTAGCTCCCCCGAGCAGTACTTC
TRBV11-2	TRBJ1-1	TRBD1	-	CASSPPGTGASKAEAFF	TGTGCCAGCAGCCCCCCAGGGACAGGGGCCTCTAAGGCTGAAGCTTTCTTT
TRBV2	TRBJ2-6	-	once	CASKAAAGANVLTF	TGTGCCAGCAAGGCGGCAGCAGGGGCCAACGTCCTGACTTTC
TRBV7-2	TRBJ2-7	TRBD1	-	CASKTSTGGLYEQYF	TGTGCCAGCAAAACTTCGACAGGGGGCTTATACGAGCAGTACTTC
TRBV18	TRBJ1-2	TRBD1	-	CASSPGQGGGYTF	TGTGCCAGCTCCCCGGGACAGGGAGGTGGCTACACCTTC
TRBV27	TRBJ1-1	-	-	CASSLGGGAEAFF	TGTGCCAGCAGTTTGGGTGGGGGGGCTGAAGCTTTCTTT